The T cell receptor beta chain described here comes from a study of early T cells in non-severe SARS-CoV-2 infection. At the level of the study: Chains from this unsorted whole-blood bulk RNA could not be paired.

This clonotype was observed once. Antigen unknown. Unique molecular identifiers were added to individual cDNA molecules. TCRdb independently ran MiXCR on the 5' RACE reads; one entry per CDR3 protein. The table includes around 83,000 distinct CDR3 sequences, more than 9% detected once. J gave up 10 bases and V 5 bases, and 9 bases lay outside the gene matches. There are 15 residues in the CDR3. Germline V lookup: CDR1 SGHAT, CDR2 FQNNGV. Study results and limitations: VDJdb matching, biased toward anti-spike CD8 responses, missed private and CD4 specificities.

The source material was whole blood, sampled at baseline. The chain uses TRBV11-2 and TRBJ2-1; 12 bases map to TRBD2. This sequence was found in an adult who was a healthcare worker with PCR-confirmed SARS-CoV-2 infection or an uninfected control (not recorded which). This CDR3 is CASSRLAGAALEQFF. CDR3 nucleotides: TGTGCCAGCAGCCGACTAGCGGGAGCGGCTCTGGAGCAGTTCTTC. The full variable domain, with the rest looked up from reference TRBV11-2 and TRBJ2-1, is EAGVAQSPRYKIIEKRQSVAFWCNPISGHATLYWYQQILGQGPKLLIQFQNNGVVDDSQLPKDRFSAERLKGVDSTLKIQPAKLEDSAVYLCASSRLAGAALEQFFGPGTRLTVL.